This T cell receptor (beta chain) was recorded in a study of radiotherapy plus CTLA-4 blockade in lung cancer. For the study at large: Disease control was seen in 30% to 35% of patients, objective responses in about 19%. Whole-study results and caveats: Subsequent to radiotherapy plus ipilimumab, tumor-derived TCR clones underwent expansion in blood. Strongest reported response predictors: early blood clone changes and post-radiation interferon-beta.

From germline, CDR1 is LNHDA and CDR2 SQIVND (reference sequence). The CDR3 has 17 residues. V shed 2 bases and J shed 2 bases, with 16 bases lying between them. Focal radiation and CTLA-4 blockade (ipilimumab) were tested in chemo-refractory metastatic non-small-cell lung cancer patients. About this clone itself: Its specificity is unknown.

Here immunoSEQ multiplex PCR was the method, and the copy in TCRdb shows in-frame clones only, minus some. This table has roughly 32,000 clones, approximately 80% appearing once. Sample: peripheral blood, taken from a patient treated with radiotherapy plus ipilimumab. The V call is TRBV19, the J call TRBJ1-5, with a possible D match to TRBD1 (5 bases). The clonotype was recovered from a human donor with non-small cell lung cancer that progressed on radiotherapy plus ipilimumab. The CDR3 DNA sequence: TGTGCCAGTAGTATAAGGGCAAGCGGGGCTCGCAATCAGCCCCAGCATTTT. It yields the protein CASSIRASGARNQPQHF.